Presented here are 25 T cell receptor beta chains from one specimen sequenced in a study of monozygotic twins with inflammatory bowel disease. From its re-call of the 5' RACE reads, TCRdb lists each CDR3 protein once, without DNA. The sample totals about 210,000 distinct CDR3 sequences. The sequenced sample was blood. All receptors come from a human donor with ulcerative colitis or Crohn's disease, or a healthy co-twin of an affected twin (not recorded which).

The V gene is TRBV24-1, the J gene TRBJ2-4; the TCRdb call, TRBD1, lacks DNA for checking. The CDR3 has 15 amino acids. The germline V gene has CDR1 KGHDR and CDR2 SFDVKD. This CDR3 reads CATSDSRQGGDIQYF.

The chain uses TRBV20-1 and TRBJ2-1; the TCRdb D gene call, TRBD1, has no DNA to confirm it. The CDR3 extends over 14 amino acids. The germline V gene has CDR1 DFQATT and CDR2 SNEGSKA (reference sequence). The CDR3 spells CSARWGAAYNEQFF.

The rearrangement links TRBV7-3 to TRBJ2-2; as DNA is missing, the TRBD2 call by TCRdb cannot be tested. Germline CDR1 is SGHTA and CDR2 is FQGTGA. The CDR3 contains 13 residues. The CDR3 loop reads CASSLSGSGELFF.

The gene calls are TRBV7-6 and TRBJ2-6. This CDR3 is 19 amino acids long. Germline CDR1 is SGHVS and CDR2 is FNYEAQ. The CDR3 loop reads CASSLKVQNTLSGANVLTF.

The V gene is TRBV2, the J gene TRBJ1-1; TCRdb lists TRBD1, though no DNA is available to test this call. This CDR3 has 14 residues. Germline values: CDR1 SNHLY, CDR2 FYNNEI. CDR3: CASSDQGWNTEAFF.

The rearrangement uses TRBV3-1 and TRBJ1-5. CDR1 is LGHDT and CDR2 is YNNKEL in the germline V gene (reference sequence). The CDR3 sequence is 13 residues long. The CDR3 reads CASSQEIGQPQHF.

J is TRBJ2-1 and V is TRBV20-1; the TCRdb call, TRBD1, lacks DNA for checking. The V gene's germline CDR1 is DFQATT and CDR2 SNEGSKA (reference sequence). CDR3 length equals 19 residues. The chain's CDR3 is CSARDTLAGEPSYYNEQFF.

The V call is TRBV20-1, the J call TRBJ2-1. The CDR3 is made up of 12 amino acids. Per the germline V gene, CDR1 is DFQATT and CDR2 is SNEGSKA (reference sequence). The CDR3 protein is CSARESQSGQFF.

This sequence joins TRBV7-3 and TRBJ2-1; the D call from TCRdb, TRBD2, cannot be confirmed without DNA. This CDR3 has 15 amino acids. Germline V lookup: CDR1 SGHTA, CDR2 FQGTGA. The CDR3 spells CASSSAGTSGNEQFF.

The V call is TRBV4-2, the J call TRBJ1-6. This CDR3 spans 13 amino acids. CDR1 is LGHNA and CDR2 is YNFKEQ in the germline V gene. The CDR3 is CASSDLLNSPLHF.

The chain employs TRBV9 and TRBJ1-1; the TCRdb call, TRBD1, lacks DNA for checking. CDR1 is SGDLS, CDR2 YYNGEE, per germline. The CDR3 runs 12 residues. CDR3 in amino acids: CASNPGSAEAFF.

The chain uses TRBV7-2 and TRBJ2-6. Per the germline V gene, CDR1 is SGHTA and CDR2 is FQGNSA. This CDR3 is 15 amino acids long. CDR3 in amino acids: CASSGRALWANVLTF.

This chain links TRBV12-3 or TRBV12-4 with TRBJ2-7. This CDR3 is built from 14 residues. The CDR3 protein is CASSLTLASYEQYF.

The V and J genes are TRBV11-2 and TRBJ2-5. The CDR3 loop spans 14 amino acids. Germline CDR1 reads SGHAT; CDR2 reads FQNNGV. The CDR3 region is CASRPDWTQETQYF.

CDR3 loop: CASTLGGIYGYTF. V and J are TRBV19 and TRBJ1-2; with no DNA, the TCRdb D assignment of TRBD1 cannot be verified. Per germline, CDR1 LNHDA and CDR2 SQIVND (reference sequence). The CDR3 loop spans 13 amino acids.

The chain uses TRBV27 and TRBJ2-7; TCRdb reports TRBD1, a call that lacks DNA to check it against. The germline V gene has CDR1 MNHEY and CDR2 SMNVEV (reference sequence). The CDR3 is made up of 17 amino acids. The CDR3 sequence: CASSSLGLQGAGNEQYF.

The rearrangement joins TRBV9 to TRBJ1-2. Germline V gene sequence: CDR1 SGDLS, CDR2 YYNGEE. The CDR3 runs to 13 residues. CDR3 residues: CASSATPQTGYTF.

The chain couples TRBV7-3 to TRBJ2-1; TCRdb returns TRBD2, unconfirmable since there is no DNA. CDR1 and CDR2 (germline): SGHTA, FQGTGA. CDR3 size: 21 residues. The CDR3: CASSLRARGLAGGSSYNEQFF.

The chain combines TRBV24-1 with TRBJ1-1; absent DNA, TCRdb's TRBD1 call cannot be checked. This CDR3 contains 17 residues. Germline CDR1 KGHDR, CDR2 SFDVKD. The CDR3 region is CATRASAGTGGADEAFF.

The J gene is TRBJ1-5, the V gene TRBV27; TCRdb reports TRBD1, a call that lacks DNA to check it against. The CDR3 runs 14 residues. Germline values: CDR1 MNHEY, CDR2 SMNVEV (reference sequence). This CDR3 reads CASSSGQTNQPQHF.

The gene calls are TRBV24-1 and TRBJ2-1; TCRdb reports TRBD1, a call that lacks DNA to check it against. CDR1 and CDR2 from the germline V gene are KGHDR and SFDVKD. The CDR3 loop spans 19 amino acids. The CDR3 spells CATSDLNPVSSADRNEQFF.

The rearrangement joins TRBV5-1 to TRBJ1-3; TCRdb's D call of TRBD1 is untestable without DNA. In germline, CDR1 is SGHRS, CDR2 YFSETQ. The CDR3 runs to 15 residues. Here the CDR3 reads CASSKGQMTGNTIYF.

The gene calls are TRBV20-1 and TRBJ2-1; the TRBD1 assignment by TCRdb is unverifiable without DNA. Germline CDR1 DFQATT, CDR2 SNEGSKA (reference sequence). CDR3 length: 18 amino acids. The CDR3 loop reads CSALRATTGARTGNEQFF.

The chain recombines TRBV4-2 with TRBJ2-5; TCRdb outputs TRBD2, but without DNA this stays unchecked. The germline gives CDR1 LGHNA, CDR2 YNFKEQ. This CDR3 spans 16 amino acids. This CDR3 reads CASSQVSSGGEETQYF.

This chain joins TRBV19 and TRBJ2-1; the TCRdb D gene call, TRBD1, has no DNA to confirm it. Looked up from germline, CDR1 is LNHDA and CDR2 is SQIVND (reference sequence). The CDR3 extends over 15 amino acids. CDR3 in amino acids: CASRNGHSSYNEQFF.